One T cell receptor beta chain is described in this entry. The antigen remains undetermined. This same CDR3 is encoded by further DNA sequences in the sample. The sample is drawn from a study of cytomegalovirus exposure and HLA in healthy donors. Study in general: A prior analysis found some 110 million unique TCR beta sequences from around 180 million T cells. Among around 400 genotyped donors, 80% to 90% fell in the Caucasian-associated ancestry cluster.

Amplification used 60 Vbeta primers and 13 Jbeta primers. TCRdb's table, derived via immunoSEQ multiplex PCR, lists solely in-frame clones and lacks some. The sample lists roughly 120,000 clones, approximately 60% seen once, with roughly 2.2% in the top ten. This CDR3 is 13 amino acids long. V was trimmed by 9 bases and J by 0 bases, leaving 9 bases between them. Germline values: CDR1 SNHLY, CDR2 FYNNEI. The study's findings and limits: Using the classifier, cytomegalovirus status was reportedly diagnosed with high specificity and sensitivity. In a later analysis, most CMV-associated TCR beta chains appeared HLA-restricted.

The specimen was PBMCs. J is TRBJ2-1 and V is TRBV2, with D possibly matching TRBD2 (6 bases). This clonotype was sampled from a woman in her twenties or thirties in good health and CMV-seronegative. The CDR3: CASSGSSYNEQFF. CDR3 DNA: TGTGCCAGTAGCGGTAGCTCCTACAATGAGCAGTTCTTC.